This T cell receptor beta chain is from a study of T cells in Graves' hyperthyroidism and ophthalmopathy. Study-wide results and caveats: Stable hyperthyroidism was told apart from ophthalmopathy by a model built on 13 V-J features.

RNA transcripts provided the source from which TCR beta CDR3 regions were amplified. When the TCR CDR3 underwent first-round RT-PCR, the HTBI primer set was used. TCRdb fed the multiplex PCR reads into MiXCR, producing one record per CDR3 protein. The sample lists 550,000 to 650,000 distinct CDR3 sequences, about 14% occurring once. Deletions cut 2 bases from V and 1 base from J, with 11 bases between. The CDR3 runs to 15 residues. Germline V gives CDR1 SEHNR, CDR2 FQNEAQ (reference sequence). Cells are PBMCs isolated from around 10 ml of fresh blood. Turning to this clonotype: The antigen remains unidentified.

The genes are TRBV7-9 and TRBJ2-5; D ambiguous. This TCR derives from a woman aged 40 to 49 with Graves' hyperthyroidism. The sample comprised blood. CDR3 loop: CASSLSVGLQETQYF. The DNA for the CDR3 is TGTGCCAGCAGCTTAAGTGTTGGGCTCCAAGAGACCCAGTACTTC.